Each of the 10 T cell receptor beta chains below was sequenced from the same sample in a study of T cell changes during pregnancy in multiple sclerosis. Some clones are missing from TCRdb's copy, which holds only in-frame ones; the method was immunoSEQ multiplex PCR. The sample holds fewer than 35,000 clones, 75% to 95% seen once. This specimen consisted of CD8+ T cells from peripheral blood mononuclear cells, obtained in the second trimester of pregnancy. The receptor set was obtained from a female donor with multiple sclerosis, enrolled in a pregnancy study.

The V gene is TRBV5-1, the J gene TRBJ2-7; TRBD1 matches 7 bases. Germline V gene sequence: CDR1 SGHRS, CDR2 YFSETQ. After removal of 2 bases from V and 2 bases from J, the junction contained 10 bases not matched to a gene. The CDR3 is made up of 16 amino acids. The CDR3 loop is CASSLSGTEFPYEQYF. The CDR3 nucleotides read TGCGCCAGCAGCTTATCCGGGACAGAGTTCCCCTACGAGCAGTACTTC.

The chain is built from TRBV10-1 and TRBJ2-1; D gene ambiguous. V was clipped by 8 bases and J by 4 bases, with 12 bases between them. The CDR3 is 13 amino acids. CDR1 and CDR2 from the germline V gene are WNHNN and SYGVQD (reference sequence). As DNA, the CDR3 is TGCGCCAGCGCTGAGTTCCGGTACAATGAGCAGTTCTTC. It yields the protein CASAEFRYNEQFF.

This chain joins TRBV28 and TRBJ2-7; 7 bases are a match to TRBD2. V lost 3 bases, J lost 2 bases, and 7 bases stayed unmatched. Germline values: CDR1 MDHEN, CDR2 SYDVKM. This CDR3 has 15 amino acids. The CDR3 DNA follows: TGTGCCAGCAGTTTTTTGGTGGGAGGGGCCTACGAGCAGTACTTC. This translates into CASSFLVGGAYEQYF.

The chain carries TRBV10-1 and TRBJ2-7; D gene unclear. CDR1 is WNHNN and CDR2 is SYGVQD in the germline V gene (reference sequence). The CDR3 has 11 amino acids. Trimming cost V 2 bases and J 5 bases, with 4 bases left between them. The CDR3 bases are TGCGCCAGCAGTGAGCAGAACGAGCAGTACTTC. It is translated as CASSEQNEQYF.

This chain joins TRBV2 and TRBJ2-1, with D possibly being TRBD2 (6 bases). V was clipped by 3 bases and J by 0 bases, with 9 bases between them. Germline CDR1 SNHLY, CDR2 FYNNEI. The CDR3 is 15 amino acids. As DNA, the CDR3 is TGTGCCAGCAGTGATGCGGGGAGCTCCTACAATGAGCAGTTCTTC. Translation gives CASSDAGSSYNEQFF.

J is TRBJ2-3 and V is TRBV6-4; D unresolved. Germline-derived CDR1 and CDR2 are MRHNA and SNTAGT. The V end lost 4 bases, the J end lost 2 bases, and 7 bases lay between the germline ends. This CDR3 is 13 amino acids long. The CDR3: CASSAGTTDTQYF. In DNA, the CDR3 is TGTGCCAGCAGTGCCGGTACCACAGATACGCAGTATTTT.

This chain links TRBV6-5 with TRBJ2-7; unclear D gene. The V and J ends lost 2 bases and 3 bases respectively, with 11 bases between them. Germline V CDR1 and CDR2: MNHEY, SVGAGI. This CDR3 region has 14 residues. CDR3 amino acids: CASSYRQTYYEQYF. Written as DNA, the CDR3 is TGTGCCAGCAGTTACCGCCAGACTTACTACGAGCAGTACTTC.

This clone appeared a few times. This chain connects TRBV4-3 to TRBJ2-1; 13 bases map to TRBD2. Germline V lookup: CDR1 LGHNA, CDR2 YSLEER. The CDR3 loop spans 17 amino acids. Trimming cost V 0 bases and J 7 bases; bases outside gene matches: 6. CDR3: CASSQDQLAGGLNEQFF. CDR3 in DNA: TGCGCCAGCAGCCAAGATCAACTAGCGGGAGGGCTTAATGAGCAGTTCTTC.

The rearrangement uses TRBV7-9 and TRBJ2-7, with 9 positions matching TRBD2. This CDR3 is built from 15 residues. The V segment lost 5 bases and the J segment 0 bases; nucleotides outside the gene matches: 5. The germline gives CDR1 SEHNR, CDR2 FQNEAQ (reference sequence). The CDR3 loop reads CASSNSGRTSYEQYF. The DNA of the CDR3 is TGTGCCAGCAGCAATAGCGGGAGAACCTCCTACGAGCAGTACTTC. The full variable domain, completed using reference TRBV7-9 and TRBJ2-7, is DTGVSQNPRHKITKRGQNVTFRCDPISEHNRLYWYRQTLGQGPEFLTYFQNEAQLEKSRLLSDRFSAERPKGSFSTLEIQRTEQGDSAMYLCASSNSGRTSYEQYFGPGTRLTVT.

CDR3 residues: CASSLTSGNTGELFF. DNA of the CDR3: TGTGCCAGCAGCTTAACTAGCGGGAACACCGGGGAGCTGTTTTTT. This chain uses TRBV11-3 with TRBJ2-2, with 8 bases lining up with TRBD2. The CDR3 is made up of 15 amino acids. J gave up 1 base and V 2 bases, and 0 bases lay outside the gene matches. The germline gives CDR1 SGHNT, CDR2 YENEEA. Combining the CDR3 with reference TRBV11-3 and TRBJ2-2 gives the whole variable domain EAGVVQSPRYKIIEKKQPVAFWCNPISGHNTLYWYLQNLGQGPELLIRYENEEAVDDSQLPKDRFSAERLKGVDSTLKIQPAELGDSAVYLCASSLTSGNTGELFFGEGSRLTVL.